The 10 T cell receptor beta chains given below trace back to one sample, sequenced in a study of Graves' ophthalmopathy and Graves' hyperthyroidism. Investigators amplified TCR beta CDR3 regions from RNA transcripts. HTBI primers primed a first-round RT-PCR, and a second-round multiplex PCR followed. One entry per CDR3 protein results from TCRdb running MiXCR on the multiplex PCR reads. The repertoire holds around 1.1 million distinct CDR3 sequences, about two fifths seen once, with 11% in the top ten. The sample consisted of peripheral blood or thyroid tissue (not recorded which). These receptors all stem from an adult man with Graves' hyperthyroidism.

This clonotype was seen many times. The rearrangement joins TRBV19 to TRBJ1-6, with 9 nucleotides matching TRBD1. Germline CDR1 and CDR2: LNHDA and SQIVND (reference sequence). CDR3 length equals 16 residues. V dropped 3 bases and J dropped 10; count of bases not matched to a gene: 10. CDR3: CASSMRTGVRGSPLHF. CDR3 sequence (DNA): TGTGCCAGTAGTATGAGGACAGGGGTTAGAGGCTCACCCCTCCACTTT.

This clonotype was observed many times. The chain couples TRBV5-8 to TRBJ2-7; D call uncertain. This CDR3 has 13 residues. Germline V gives CDR1 SGHTS, CDR2 YDEGEE. Trimming stripped 2 bases from V and 2 bases from J, with 8 bases between. The CDR3 DNA reads TGTGCCAGCAGCTTCCCCGATACCTACGAGCAGTACTTC. Translating it yields CASSFPDTYEQYF. The variable domain in full, with the rest retrieved from reference TRBV5-8 and TRBJ2-7, is EAGVTQSPTHLIKTRGQQATLRCSPISGHTSVYWYQQALGLGLQFLLWYDEGEERNRGNFPPRFSGRQFPNYSSELNVNALELEDSALYLCASSFPDTYEQYFGPGTRLTVT.

This clonotype was picked up a small number of times. The rearrangement joins TRBV6-2 or TRBV6-3 to TRBJ2-2; D is perhaps TRBD1 or TRBD2 (6 bases each). Looked up from germline, CDR1 is MNHEY and CDR2 is SVGEGT. The length of the CDR3 is 16 residues. With 6 bases removed from V and 0 bases from J, the gap between germline ends came to 14 bases. The CDR3: CASRKGVAANTGELFF. CDR3 DNA: TGTGCCAGCAGGAAGGGGGTAGCGGCGAACACCGGGGAGCTGTTTTTT.

Note on this clonotype: The conserved final phenylalanine or tryptophan is absent from the CDR3, which likely points to a read error. Because the CDR3's place on the DNA is in doubt, the DNA is left out and the CDR3 is given as listed by TCRdb. The CDR3 protein is CASSTGQGVNY. The chain combines TRBV7-2 with TRBJ1-1; TRBD1 reflects the table's D call only, with no check against the DNA. The germline CDR1 and CDR2 sequences are SGHTA and FQGNSA. The CDR3 has 11 residues if both end residues are counted.

CDR3 residues: CAISAAGLAGDRETQYF. DNA of the CDR3: TGTGCCATCAGCGCCGCGGGACTAGCGGGAGACCGGGAGACCCAGTACTTC. The chain combines TRBV10-3 with TRBJ2-5; 14 bases match TRBD2. Trimming at V came to 6 bases and at J to 5 bases, leaving 11 bases not matched to a gene. This CDR3 comprises 17 residues. CDR1 and CDR2 (germline): ENHRY, SYGVKD.

In the case of this clonotype: A much larger clone lies one base from this, so it may be a read error. This chain joins TRBV25-1 and TRBJ2-3, with unresolved D. Per the germline V gene, CDR1 is MGHDK and CDR2 is SYGVNS. This CDR3 is 14 amino acids long. V was shortened by 8 bases and J by 1 base, with 13 bases between the two germline ends. The CDR3 DNA reads as TGTGCCAGCCAGGTTCAGCAGGGCACAGATACGCAGTATTTT. This gives the protein CASQVQQGTDTQYF.

Worth noting for this clonotype: With a much larger clone just one base away, this may be a read error. CDR3 loop: CASGVDKTEYGYTF. DNA of the CDR3: TGTGCCAGCGGCGTAGACAAGACAGAGTATGGCTACACCTTC. The genes are TRBV9 and TRBJ1-2; TRBD1 is a possible D gene (5 bases). The germline V gene encodes CDR1 SGDLS and CDR2 YYNGEE. The CDR3 spans 14 residues.

V usage is TRBV11-2 and J usage is TRBJ2-5; the D call may be TRBD1 or TRBD2 (5 bases each). The CDR3 has 13 amino acids. Germline CDR1 reads SGHAT; CDR2 reads FQNNGV. V gave up 4 bases and J gave up 4 bases, with 10 bases separating them. The CDR3 sequence: CASSSSRGETQYF. CDR3 nucleotides: TGTGCCAGCAGCTCGTCGAGGGGAGAGACCCAGTACTTC.

This clonotype was seen at least ten times. This sequence joins TRBV19 and TRBJ2-2; D possibly matches TRBD1 or TRBD2 (5 bases each). This CDR3 comprises 15 residues. Per the germline V gene, CDR1 is LNHDA and CDR2 is SQIVND (reference sequence). The ends were cut back, 6 bases at V and 5 bases at J, with 16 bases in the middle. CDR3 residues: CASRGTDRWTGELFF. The CDR3 DNA sequence: TGTGCCAGTAGAGGGACCGATAGATGGACCGGGGAGCTGTTTTTT.

The chain links TRBV10-3 to TRBJ2-7, with a weak D call TRBD1 (6 bases). The CDR3 is 14 amino acids. Trimming pared 10 bases from V and 3 bases from J, leaving 19 bases between. Per the germline V gene, CDR1 is ENHRY and CDR2 is SYGVKD. This chain's CDR3 is CATLTGPGNYEQYF. In nucleotides, the CDR3 is TGTGCCACCCTGACAGGCCCTGGAAACTACGAGCAGTACTTC.